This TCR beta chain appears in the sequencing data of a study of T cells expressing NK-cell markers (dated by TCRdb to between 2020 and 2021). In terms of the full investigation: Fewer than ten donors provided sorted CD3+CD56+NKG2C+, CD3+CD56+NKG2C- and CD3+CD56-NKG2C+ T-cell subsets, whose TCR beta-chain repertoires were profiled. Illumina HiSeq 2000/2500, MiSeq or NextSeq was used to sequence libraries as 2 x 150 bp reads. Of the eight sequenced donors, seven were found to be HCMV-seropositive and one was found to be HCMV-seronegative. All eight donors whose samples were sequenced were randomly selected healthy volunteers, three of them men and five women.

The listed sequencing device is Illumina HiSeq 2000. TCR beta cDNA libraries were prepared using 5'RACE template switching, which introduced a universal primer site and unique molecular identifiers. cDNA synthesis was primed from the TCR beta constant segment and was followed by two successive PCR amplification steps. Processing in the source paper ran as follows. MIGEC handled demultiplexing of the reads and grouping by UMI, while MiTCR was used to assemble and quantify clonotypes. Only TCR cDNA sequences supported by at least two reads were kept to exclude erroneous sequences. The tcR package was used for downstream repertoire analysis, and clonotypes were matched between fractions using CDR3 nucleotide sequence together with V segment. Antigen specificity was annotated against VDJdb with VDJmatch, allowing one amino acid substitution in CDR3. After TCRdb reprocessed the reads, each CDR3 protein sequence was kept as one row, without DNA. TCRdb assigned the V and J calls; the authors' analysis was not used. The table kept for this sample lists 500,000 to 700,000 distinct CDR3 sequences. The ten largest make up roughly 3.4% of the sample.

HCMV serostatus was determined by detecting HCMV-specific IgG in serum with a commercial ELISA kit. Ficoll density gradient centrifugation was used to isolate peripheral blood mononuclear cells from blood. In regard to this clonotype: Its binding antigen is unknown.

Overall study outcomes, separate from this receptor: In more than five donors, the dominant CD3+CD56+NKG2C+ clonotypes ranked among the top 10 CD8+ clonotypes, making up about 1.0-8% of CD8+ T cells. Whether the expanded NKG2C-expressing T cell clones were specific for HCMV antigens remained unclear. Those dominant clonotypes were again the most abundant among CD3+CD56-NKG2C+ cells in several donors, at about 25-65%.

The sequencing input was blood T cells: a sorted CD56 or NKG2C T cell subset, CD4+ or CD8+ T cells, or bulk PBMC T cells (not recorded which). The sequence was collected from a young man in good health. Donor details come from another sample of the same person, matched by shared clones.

The CDR3 is CASSLTLGRAGELFF. This chain is built from TRBV12-3 or TRBV12-4 and TRBJ2-2; there is no DNA to check the TCRdb D call of TRBD2. There are 15 amino acids in the CDR3, from cysteine to phenylalanine inclusive. Only the protein sequence is given.